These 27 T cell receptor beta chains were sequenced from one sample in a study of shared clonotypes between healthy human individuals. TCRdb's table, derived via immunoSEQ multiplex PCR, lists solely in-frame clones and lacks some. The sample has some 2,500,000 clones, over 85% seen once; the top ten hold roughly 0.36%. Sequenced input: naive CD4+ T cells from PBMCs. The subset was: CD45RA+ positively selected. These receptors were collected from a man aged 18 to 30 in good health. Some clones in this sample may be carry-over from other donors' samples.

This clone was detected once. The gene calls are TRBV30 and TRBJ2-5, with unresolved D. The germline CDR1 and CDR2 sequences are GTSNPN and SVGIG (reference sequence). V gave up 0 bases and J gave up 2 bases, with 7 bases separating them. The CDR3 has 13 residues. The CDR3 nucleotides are TGTGCCTGGAGTGTAGGGTGGCAAGAGACCCAGTACTTC. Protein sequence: CAWSVGWQETQYF.

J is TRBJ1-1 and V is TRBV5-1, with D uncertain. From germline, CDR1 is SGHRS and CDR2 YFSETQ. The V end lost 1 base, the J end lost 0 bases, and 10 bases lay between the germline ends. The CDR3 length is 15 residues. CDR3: CASSLSVRLNTEAFF. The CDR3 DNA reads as TGCGCCAGCAGCTTGTCAGTCAGATTGAACACTGAAGCTTTCTTT. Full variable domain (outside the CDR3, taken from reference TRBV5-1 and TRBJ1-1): KAGVTQTPRYLIKTRGQQVTLSCSPISGHRSVSWYQQTPGQGLQFLFEYFSETQRNKGNFPGRFSGRQFSNSRSEMNVSTLELGDSALYLCASSLSVRLNTEAFFGQGTRLTVV.

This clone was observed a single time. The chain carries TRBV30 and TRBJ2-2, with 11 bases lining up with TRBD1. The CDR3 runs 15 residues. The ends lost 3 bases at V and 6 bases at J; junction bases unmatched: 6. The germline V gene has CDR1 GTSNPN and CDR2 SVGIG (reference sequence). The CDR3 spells CAWSMKGQGAGELFF. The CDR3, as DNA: TGTGCCTGGAGCATGAAGGGACAGGGGGCCGGGGAGCTGTTTTTT.

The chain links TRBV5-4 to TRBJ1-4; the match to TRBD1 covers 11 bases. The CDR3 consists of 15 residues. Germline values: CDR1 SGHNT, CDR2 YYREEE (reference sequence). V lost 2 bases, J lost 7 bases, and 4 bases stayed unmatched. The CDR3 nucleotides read TGTGCCAGCAGCTTTGGACAGGGGGCCTTTGAAAAACTGTTTTTT. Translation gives CASSFGQGAFEKLFF.

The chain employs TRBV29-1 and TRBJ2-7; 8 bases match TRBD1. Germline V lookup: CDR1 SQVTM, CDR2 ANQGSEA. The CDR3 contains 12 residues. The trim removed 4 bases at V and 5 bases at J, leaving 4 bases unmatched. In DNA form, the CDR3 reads TGCAGCGTTGTAAGACAGGGGAACGAGCAGTACTTC. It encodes CSVVRQGNEQYF.

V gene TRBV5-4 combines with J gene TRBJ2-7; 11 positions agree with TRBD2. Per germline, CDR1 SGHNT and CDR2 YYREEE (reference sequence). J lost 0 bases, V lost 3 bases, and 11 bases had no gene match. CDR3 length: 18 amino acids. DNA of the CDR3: TGTGCCAGCAGCTCCAGGGGGACTAGCGGAAAGAGCTCCTACGAGCAGTACTTC. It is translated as CASSSRGTSGKSSYEQYF.

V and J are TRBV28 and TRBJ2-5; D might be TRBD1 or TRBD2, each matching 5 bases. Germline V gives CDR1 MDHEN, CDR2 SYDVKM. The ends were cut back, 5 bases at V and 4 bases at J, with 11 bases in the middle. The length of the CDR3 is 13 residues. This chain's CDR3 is CASSRDAGETQYF. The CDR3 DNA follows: TGTGCCAGCAGTCGGGACGCCGGAGAGACCCAGTACTTC.

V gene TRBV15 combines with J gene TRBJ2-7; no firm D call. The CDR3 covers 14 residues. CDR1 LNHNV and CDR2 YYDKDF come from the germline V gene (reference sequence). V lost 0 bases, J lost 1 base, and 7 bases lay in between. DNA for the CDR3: TGTGCCACCAGCAGAGATTACGTTTCCTACGAGCAGTACTTC. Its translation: CATSRDYVSYEQYF.

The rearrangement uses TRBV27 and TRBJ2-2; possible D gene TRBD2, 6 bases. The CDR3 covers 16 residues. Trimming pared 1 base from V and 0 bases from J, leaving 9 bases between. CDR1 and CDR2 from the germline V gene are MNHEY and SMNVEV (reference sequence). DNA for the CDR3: TGTGCCAGCAGTTTATGGGGGGATACGAACACCGGGGAGCTGTTTTTT. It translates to CASSLWGDTNTGELFF.

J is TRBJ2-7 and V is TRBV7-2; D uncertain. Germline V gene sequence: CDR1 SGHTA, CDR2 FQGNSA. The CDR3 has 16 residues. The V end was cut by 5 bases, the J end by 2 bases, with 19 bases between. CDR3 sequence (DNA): TGTGCCAGCAGCCGGTCTATTGGCCTGGTAACCTACGAGCAGTACTTC. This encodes CASSRSIGLVTYEQYF.

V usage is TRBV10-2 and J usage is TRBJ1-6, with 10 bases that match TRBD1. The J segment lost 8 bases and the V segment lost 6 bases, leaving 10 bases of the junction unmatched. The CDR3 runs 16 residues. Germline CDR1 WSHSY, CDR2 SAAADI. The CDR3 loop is CASSGDRGRTYSPLHF. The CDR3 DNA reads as TGCGCCAGCAGCGGGGACAGGGGTAGGACTTATTCACCCCTCCACTTT.

The CDR3 protein is CASSQGIAQAQPQHF. The CDR3, as DNA: TGCGCCAGCAGCCAAGGTATCGCACAGGCTCAGCCCCAGCATTTT. This chain connects TRBV4-1 to TRBJ1-5; D possibly corresponds to TRBD1 (5 bases). Per the germline V gene, CDR1 is MGHRA and CDR2 is YSYEKL. This CDR3 has 15 amino acids. The V end was cut by 1 base, the J end by 6 bases, with 13 bases between.

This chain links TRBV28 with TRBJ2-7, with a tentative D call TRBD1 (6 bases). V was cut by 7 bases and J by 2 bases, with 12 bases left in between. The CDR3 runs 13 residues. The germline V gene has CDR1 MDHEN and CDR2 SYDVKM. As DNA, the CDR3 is TGTGCCAGCAATAGACAGGCCGCCTACGAGCAGTACTTC. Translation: CASNRQAAYEQYF.

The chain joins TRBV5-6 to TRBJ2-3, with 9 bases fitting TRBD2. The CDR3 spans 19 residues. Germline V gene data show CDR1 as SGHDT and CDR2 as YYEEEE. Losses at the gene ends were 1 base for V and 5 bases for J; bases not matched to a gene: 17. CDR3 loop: CASSLFLMAGGPLEDTQYF. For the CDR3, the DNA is TGTGCCAGCAGCTTGTTTCTTATGGCGGGAGGGCCCTTGGAAGATACGCAGTATTTT.

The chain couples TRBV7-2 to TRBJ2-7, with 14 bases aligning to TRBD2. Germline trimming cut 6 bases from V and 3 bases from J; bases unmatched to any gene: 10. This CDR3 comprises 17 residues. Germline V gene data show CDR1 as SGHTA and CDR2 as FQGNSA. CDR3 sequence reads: CASSPGTSGSAHYEQYF. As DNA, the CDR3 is TGTGCCAGCAGTCCCGGGACTAGCGGGAGTGCTCACTACGAGCAGTACTTC. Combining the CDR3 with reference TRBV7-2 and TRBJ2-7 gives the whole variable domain GAGVSQSPSNKVTEKGKDVELRCDPISGHTALYWYRQSLGQGLEFLIYFQGNSAPDKSGLPSDRFSAERTGGSVSTLTIQRTQQEDSAVYLCASSPGTSGSAHYEQYFGPGTRLTVT.

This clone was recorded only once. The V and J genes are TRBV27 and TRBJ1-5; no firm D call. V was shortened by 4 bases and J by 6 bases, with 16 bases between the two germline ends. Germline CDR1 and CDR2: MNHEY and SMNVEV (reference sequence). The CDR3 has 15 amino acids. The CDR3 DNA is TGTGCCAGCAGTTCCCTTGCCGGCTCTAGTCAGCCCCAGCATTTT. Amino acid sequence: CASSSLAGSSQPQHF.

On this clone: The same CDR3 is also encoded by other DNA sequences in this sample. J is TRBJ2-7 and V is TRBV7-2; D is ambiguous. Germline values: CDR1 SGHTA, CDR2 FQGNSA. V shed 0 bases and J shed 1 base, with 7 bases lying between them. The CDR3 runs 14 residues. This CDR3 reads CASSLAPGSYEQYF. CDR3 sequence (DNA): TGTGCCAGCAGCTTAGCTCCCGGATCCTACGAGCAGTACTTC.

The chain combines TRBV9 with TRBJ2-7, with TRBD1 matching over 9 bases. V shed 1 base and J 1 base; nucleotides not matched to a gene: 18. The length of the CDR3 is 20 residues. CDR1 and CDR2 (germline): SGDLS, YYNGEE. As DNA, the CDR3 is TGTGCCAGCAGCGTATTGGGGACAGGGTTTCCCGTAGAGAGGTCCTACGAGCAGTACTTC. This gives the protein CASSVLGTGFPVERSYEQYF. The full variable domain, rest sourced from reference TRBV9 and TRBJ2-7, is DSGVTQTPKHLITATGQRVTLRCSPRSGDLSVYWYQQSLDQGLQFLIQYYNGEERAKGNILERFSAQQFPDLHSELNLSSLELGDSALYFCASSVLGTGFPVERSYEQYFGPGTRLTVT.

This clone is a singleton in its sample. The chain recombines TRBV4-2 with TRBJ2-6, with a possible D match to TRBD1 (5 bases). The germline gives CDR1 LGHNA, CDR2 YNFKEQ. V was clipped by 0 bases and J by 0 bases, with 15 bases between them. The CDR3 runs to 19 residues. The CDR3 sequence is CASSQEGTGPHSGANVLTF. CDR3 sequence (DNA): TGTGCCAGCAGCCAAGAGGGAACAGGACCCCACTCTGGGGCCAACGTCCTGACTTTC.

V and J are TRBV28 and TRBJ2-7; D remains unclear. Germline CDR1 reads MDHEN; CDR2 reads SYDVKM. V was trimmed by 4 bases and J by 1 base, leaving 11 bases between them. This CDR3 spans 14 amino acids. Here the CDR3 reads CASSSSTDSYEQYF. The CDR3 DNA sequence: TGTGCCAGCAGTTCATCGACTGATTCCTACGAGCAGTACTTC.

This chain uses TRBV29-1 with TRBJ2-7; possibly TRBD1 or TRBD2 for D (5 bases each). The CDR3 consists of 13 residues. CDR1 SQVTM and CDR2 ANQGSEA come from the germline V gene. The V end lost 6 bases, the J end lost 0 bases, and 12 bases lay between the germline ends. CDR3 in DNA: TGCAGCGTGGGCCCGGGGCCCTCCTACGAGCAGTACTTC. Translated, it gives CSVGPGPSYEQYF.

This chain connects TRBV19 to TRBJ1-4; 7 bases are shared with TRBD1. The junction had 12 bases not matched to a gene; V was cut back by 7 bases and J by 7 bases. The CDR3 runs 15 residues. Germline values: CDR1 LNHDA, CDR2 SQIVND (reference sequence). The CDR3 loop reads CASNQPRQGGEKLFF. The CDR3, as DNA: TGTGCCAGTAATCAGCCCCGGCAGGGGGGTGAAAAACTGTTTTTT.

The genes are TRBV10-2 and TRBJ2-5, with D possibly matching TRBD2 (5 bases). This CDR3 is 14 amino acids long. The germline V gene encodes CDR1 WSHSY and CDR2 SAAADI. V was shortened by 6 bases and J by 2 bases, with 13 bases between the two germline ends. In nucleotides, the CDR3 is TGCGCCAGCAGAGACGGGGAGAAGCAAGAGACCCAGTACTTC. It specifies CASRDGEKQETQYF.

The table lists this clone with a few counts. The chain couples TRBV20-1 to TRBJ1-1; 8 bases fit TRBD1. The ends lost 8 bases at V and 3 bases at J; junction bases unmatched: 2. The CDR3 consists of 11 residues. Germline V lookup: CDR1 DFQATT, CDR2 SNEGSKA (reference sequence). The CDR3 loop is CSLTGDTEAFF. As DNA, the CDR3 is TGCAGTCTGACAGGGGACACTGAAGCTTTCTTT.

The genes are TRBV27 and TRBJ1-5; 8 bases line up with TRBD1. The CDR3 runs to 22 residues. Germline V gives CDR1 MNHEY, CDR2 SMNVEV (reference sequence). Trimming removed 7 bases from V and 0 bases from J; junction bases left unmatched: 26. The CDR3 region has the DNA TGTGCCAGCATTATAGGACAGGGACGCGACACCCAGATACGCTATAGCAATCAGCCCCAGCATTTT. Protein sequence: CASIIGQGRDTQIRYSNQPQHF.

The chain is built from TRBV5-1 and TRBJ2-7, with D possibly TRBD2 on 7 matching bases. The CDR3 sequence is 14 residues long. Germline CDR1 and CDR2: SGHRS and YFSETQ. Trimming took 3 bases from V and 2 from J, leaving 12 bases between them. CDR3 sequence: CASSSEGGPYEQYF. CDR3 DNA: TGCGCCAGCAGCTCCGAGGGGGGGCCCTACGAGCAGTACTTC.

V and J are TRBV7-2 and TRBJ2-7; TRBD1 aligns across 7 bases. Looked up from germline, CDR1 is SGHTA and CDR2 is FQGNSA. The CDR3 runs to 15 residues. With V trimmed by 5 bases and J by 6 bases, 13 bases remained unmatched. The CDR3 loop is CASSPETGTAREQYF. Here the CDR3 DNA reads TGTGCCAGCAGCCCAGAGACCGGGACAGCGCGCGAGCAGTACTTC.